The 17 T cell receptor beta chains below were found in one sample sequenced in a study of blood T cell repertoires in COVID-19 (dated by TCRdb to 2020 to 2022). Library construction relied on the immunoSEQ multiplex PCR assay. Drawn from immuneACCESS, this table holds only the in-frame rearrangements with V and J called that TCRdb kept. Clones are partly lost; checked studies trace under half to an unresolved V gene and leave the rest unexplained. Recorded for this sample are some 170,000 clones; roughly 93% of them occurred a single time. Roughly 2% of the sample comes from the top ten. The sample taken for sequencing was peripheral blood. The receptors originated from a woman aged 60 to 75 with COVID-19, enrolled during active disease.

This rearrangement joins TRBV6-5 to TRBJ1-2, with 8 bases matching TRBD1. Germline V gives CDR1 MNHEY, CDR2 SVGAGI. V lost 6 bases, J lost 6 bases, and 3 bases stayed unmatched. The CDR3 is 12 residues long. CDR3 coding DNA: TGTGCCAGCAGGACAGGGGAAGATGGCTACACCTTC. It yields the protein CASRTGEDGYTF.

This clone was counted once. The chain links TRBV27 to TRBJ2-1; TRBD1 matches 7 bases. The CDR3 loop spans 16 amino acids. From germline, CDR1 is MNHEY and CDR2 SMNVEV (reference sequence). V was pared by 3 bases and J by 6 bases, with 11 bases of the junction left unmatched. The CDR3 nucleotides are TGTGCCAGCAGTTTTGTTTTGACAGGGAAATTCAATGAGCAGTTCTTC. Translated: CASSFVLTGKFNEQFF.

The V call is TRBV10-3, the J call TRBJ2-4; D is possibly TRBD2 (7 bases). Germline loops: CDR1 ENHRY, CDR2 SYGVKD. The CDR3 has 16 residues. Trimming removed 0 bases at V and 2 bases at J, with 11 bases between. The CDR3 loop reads CAISESGGGTKNIQYF. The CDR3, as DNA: TGTGCCATCAGTGAGTCTGGGGGGGGCACCAAAAACATTCAGTACTTC.

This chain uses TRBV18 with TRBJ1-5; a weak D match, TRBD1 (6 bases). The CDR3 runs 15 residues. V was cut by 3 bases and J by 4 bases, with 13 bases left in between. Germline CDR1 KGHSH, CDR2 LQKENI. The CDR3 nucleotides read TGTGCCAGCTCACCTCAGGGGATCCCAAATCAGCCCCAGCATTTT. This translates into CASSPQGIPNQPQHF.

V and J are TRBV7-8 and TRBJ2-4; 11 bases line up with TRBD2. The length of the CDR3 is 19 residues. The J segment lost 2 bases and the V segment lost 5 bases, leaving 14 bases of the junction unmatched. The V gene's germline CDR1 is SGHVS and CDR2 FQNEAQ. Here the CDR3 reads CASSLDTSTSGVTKNIQYF. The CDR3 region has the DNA TGTGCCAGCAGCCTAGACACGTCGACTAGCGGGGTCACCAAAAACATTCAGTACTTC.

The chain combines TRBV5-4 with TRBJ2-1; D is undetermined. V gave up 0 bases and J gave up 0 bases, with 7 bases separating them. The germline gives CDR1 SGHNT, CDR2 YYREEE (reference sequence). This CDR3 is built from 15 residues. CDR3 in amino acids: CASSLGQDSYNEQFF. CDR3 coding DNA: TGTGCCAGCAGCTTGGGGCAGGACTCCTACAATGAGCAGTTCTTC. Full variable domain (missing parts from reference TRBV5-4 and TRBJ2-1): ETGVTQSPTHLIKTRGQQVTLRCSSQSGHNTVSWYQQALGQGPQFIFQYYREEENGRGNFPPRFSGLQFPNYSSELNVNALELDDSALYLCASSLGQDSYNEQFFGPGTRLTVL.

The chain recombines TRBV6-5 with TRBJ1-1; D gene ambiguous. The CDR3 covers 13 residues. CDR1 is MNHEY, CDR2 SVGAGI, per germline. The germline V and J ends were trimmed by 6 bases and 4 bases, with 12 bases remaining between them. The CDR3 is CASSSLGGTEAFF. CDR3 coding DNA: TGTGCCAGCAGCTCACTAGGAGGCACTGAAGCTTTCTTT.

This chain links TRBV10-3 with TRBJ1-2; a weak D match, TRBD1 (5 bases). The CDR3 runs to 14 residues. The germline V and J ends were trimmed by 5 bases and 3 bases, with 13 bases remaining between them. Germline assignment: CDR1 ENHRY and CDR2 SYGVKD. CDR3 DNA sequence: TGTGCCATCAGTCCAGGGCTTTCGGACTATGGCTACACCTTC. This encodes CAISPGLSDYGYTF.

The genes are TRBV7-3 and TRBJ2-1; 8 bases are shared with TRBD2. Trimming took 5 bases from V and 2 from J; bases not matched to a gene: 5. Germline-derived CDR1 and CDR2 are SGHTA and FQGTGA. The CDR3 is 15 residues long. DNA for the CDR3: TGTGCCAGCAGCCTTCATAGCGGGGCCTACAATGAGCAGTTCTTC. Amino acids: CASSLHSGAYNEQFF.

CDR3 nucleotides: TGTGCCAGCAGGAGAGCGGGGGGAGAGACCCAGTACTTC. This codes for CASRRAGGETQYF. V and J are TRBV5-8 and TRBJ2-5, with 9 bases matching TRBD2. The CDR3 covers 13 residues. The V segment lost 5 bases and the J segment 4 bases; nucleotides outside the gene matches: 3. Germline assignment: CDR1 SGHTS and CDR2 YDEGEE.

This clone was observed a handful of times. DNA of the CDR3: TGTGCCAGCAGCGGGACATCGGTCGAGAATTCACCCCTCCACTTT. It specifies CASSGTSVENSPLHF. The gene calls are TRBV9 and TRBJ1-6; possibly TRBD1 for D (5 bases). V was cut by 3 bases and J by 7 bases, with 14 bases left in between. The CDR3 has 15 amino acids. The germline gives CDR1 SGDLS, CDR2 YYNGEE.

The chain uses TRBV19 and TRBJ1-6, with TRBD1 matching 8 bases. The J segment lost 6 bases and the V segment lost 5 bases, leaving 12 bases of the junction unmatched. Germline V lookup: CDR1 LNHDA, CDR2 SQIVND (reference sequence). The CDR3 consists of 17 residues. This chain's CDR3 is CASSRLMGQVVNSPLHF. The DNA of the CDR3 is TGTGCCAGTAGTCGCCTTATGGGACAGGTTGTTAATTCACCCCTCCACTTT. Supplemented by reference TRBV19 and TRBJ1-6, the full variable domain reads DGGITQSPKYLFRKEGQNVTLSCEQNLNHDAMYWYRQDPGQGLRLIYYSQIVNDFQKGDIAEGYSVSREKKESFPLTVTSAQKNPTAFYLCASSRLMGQVVNSPLHFGNGTRLTVT.

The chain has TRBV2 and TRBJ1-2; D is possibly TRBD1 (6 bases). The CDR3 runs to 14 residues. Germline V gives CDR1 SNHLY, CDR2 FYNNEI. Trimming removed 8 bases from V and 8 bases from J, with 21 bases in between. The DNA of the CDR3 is TGTGCCAGCGATTCAACAGGGAGGGTGGGCGGCTACACCTTC. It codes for CASDSTGRVGGYTF.

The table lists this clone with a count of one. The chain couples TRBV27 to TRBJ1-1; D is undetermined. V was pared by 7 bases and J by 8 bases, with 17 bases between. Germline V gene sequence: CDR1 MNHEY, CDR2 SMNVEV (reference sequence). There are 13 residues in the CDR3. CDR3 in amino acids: CASKGSQRVEAFF. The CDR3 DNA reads TGTGCCAGCAAAGGCTCACAGAGGGTCGAAGCTTTCTTT.

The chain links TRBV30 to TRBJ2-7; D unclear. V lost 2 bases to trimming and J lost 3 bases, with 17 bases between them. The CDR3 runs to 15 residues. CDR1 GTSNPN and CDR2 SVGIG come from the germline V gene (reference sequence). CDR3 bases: TGTGCCTGGAGTTCGGTTCTGCCCAGGCTCTACGAGCAGTACTTC. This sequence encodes CAWSSVLPRLYEQYF.

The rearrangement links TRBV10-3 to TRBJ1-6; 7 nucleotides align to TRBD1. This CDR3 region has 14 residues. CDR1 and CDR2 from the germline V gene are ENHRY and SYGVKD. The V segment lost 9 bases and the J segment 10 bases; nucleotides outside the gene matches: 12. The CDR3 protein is CAIRAGGRESPLHF. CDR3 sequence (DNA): TGTGCCATACGGGCAGGGGGAAGGGAATCACCCCTCCACTTT.

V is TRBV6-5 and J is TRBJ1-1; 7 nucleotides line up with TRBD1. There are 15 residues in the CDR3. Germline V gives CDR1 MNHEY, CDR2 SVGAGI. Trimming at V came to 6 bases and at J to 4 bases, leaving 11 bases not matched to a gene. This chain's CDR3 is CASSDLGGERTEAFF. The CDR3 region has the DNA TGTGCCAGCAGCGACCTAGGGGGCGAGCGCACTGAAGCTTTCTTT.